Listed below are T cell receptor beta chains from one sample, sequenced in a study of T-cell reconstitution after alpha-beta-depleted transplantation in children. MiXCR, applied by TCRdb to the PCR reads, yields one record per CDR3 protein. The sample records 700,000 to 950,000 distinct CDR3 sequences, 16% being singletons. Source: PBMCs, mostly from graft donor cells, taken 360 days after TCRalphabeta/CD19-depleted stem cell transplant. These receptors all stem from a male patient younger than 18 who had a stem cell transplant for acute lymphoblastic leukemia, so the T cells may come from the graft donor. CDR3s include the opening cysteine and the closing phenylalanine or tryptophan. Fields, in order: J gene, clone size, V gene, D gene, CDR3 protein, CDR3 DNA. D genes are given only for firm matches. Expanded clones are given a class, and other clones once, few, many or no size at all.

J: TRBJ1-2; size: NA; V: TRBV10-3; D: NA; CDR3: CAISAPGSYTF; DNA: TGTGCCATCAGTGCGCCGGGATCCTACACCTTC
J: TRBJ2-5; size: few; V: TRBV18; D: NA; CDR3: CASSPIGTEETQYF; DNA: TGTGCCAGCTCACCGATCGGGACGGAAGAGACCCAGTACTTC
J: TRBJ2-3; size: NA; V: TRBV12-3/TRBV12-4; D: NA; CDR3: CASSSLFDEEDTQYF; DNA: TGTGCCAGCAGTTCCTTATTTGACGAGGAGGATACGCAGTATTTT
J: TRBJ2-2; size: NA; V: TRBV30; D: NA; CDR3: CAWSVVRTPTGELFF; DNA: TGTGCCTGGAGTGTCGTTCGGACCCCCACCGGGGAGCTGTTTTTT
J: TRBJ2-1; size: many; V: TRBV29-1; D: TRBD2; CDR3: CSVNLGLAGGAGQFF; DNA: TGCAGCGTGAACCTTGGACTAGCGGGAGGAGCCGGGCAGTTCTTC
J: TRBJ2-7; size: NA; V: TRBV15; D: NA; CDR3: CATSREAVDSSYEQYF; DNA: TGTGCCACCAGCAGAGAGGCTGTGGACTCCTCCTACGAGCAGTACTTC
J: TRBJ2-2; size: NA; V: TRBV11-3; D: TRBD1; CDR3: CASSPQGRGQVTGELFF; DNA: TGTGCCAGCAGCCCTCAGGGCAGGGGGCAAGTCACCGGGGAGCTGTTTTTT
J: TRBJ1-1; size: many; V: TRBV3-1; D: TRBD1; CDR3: CASSHRQGARTEAFF; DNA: TGTGCCAGCAGCCACAGACAGGGGGCGAGGACTGAAGCTTTCTTT
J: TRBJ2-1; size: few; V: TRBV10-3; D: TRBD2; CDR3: CASASGVGNEQFF; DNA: TGTGCGTCAGCTAGCGGGGTCGGTAATGAGCAGTTCTTC
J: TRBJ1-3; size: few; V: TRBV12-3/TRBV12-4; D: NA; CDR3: CANKFGISGNTIYF; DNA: TGTGCCAACAAGTTCGGGATCTCTGGAAACACCATATATTTT